This TCR beta chain was observed in a study of CD8 T cells in Susac syndrome. An amount of RNA that ranged from roughly 0.45 to 1 ug was reverse transcribed with random hexamers. MiXCR, applied by TCRdb to the immunoSEQ multiplex PCR reads, yields one record per CDR3 protein. The sample holds about 130,000 distinct CDR3 sequences, around 94% seen once. This CDR3 has 13 amino acids. CDR1 is SGDLS, CDR2 YYNGEE, per germline. V dropped 4 bases and J dropped 10; count of bases not matched to a gene: 4. From blood CD8+ and CD4+ T cells, the TCR beta chain was sequenced. Sequenced material: CD8+ T cells from PBMCs. This receptor was identified in a human donor with Susac syndrome. V gene TRBV9 combines with J gene TRBJ1-6, with 8 bases fitting TRBD1. The CDR3 here is CASSRDRGSPLHF. CDR3 DNA sequence: TGTGCCAGCAGCCGTGACAGGGGATCACCCCTCCACTTT.